This TCR beta chain was sequenced during a study of beta chain features in type 1 diabetes. Whole-study findings and limits: TCRB CDR3s were moderately but significantly shorter in Type 1 diabetes patients in all four CD4+ subsets.

The CDR3 is 13 residues long. V gave up 5 bases and J gave up 7 bases, with 14 bases separating them. Germline CDR1 is SGHNT and CDR2 is YYREEE (reference sequence). Expressed TCRB transcripts were sequenced because the isolated RNA had all been reverse transcribed beforehand. Millions of reads, on average, came from each naive, central memory and regulatory T cell sample. Profiling relied on immunoSEQ multiplex PCR, and the TCRdb table lists in-frame clones only, not all of them. The sample records some 150,000 clones, nearly 50% being singletons. Points on this clone: Its antigen remains unidentified.

Via CD45RO/CCR7/CD25/CD127/CD95/CD27, cells of the CD4+ naive, central memory, regulatory and stem cell-like memory subsets were sorted. Sorted populations all had greater than 95% purity. The TCR originated in a man in his late teens or twenties in good health. The V call is TRBV5-4, the J call TRBJ2-3, with D perhaps matching TRBD2 (5 bases). The sequencing input was Tregs from blood. In DNA, the CDR3 is TGTGCCAGCAGGGCCCCGGGGTCGAATACGCAGTATTTT. Translating gives CASRAPGSNTQYF.